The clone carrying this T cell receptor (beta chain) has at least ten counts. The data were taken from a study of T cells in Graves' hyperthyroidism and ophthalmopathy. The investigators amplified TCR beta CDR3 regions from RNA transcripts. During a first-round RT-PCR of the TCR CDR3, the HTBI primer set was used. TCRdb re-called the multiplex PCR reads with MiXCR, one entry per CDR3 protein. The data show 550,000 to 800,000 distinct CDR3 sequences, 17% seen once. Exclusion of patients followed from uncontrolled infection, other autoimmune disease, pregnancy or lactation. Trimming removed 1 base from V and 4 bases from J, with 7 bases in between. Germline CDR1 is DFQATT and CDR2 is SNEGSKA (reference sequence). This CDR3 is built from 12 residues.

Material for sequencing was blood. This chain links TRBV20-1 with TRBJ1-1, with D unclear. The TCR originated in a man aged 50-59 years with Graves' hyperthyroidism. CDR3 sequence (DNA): TGCAGTGCTAGAGTTATGTCCACTGAAGCTTTCTTT. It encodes CSARVMSTEAFF.